The subject of this entry is one T cell receptor beta chain. This sample was included in a study of cytotoxic CD8 clonotypes in ibrutinib-treated CLL. Germline V gene lookup returns CDR1 SQVTM and CDR2 ANQGSEA. V was cut by 7 bases and J by 5 bases, with 11 bases left in between. The CDR3 totals 11 residues. Data came from immunoSEQ multiplex PCR; TCRdb stores just in-frame clones and leaves some out. Among 50,000 or so clones listed, 45% to 60% were seen once. This chain joins TRBV29-1 and TRBJ1-1; D uncertain. The source was PBMCs, collected after 24 months of ibrutinib treatment. The sequence was obtained from a human donor with chronic lymphocytic leukemia. DNA for the CDR3: TGCAGCGCCGGATCGGGGACTGAAGCTTTCTTT. Its protein product is CSAGSGTEAFF.